This TCR beta chain was documented in a study of blood T cell repertoires in COVID-19. Study summary: The samples span acute and convalescent COVID-19 from the United States, Italy and Spain.

Between the trimmed V and J ends, which lost 1 base and 1 base, there was a span of 8 bases. Germline V lookup: CDR1 SGHRS, CDR2 YFSETQ. The CDR3 extends over 14 amino acids. Only in-frame clones appear in the TCRdb table, and some are missing; sequencing was by immunoSEQ multiplex PCR. The profile shows nearly 400,000 clones, nearly 90% of them singletons. The sequencing sample was made of PBMCs or T cells enriched from blood (not recorded which). The rearrangement links TRBV5-1 to TRBJ1-1; D is uncertain. The TCR sequence derives from a woman under 40 who had recovered from COVID-19. CDR3 loop: CASSLKSPNTEAFF. The CDR3 nucleotides read TGCGCCAGCAGCTTGAAGAGCCCGAACACTGAAGCTTTCTTT.